This T cell receptor beta chain is drawn from a study of shared clonotypes between healthy human individuals. Study in general: The plates for each donor numbered three CD4 naive, three CD4 memory, two CD8 naive and one CD8 memory.

From CD4+ cells came CD45RA+ naive and CD45RA-negative memory subsets. The germline CDR1 and CDR2 sequences are GTSNPN and SVGIG (reference sequence). The CDR3 has 15 amino acids. The V end lost 0 bases, the J end lost 0 bases, and 9 bases lay between the germline ends. Genomic DNA from each subset was divided evenly over several immunoSEQ plates. Using immunoSEQ multiplex PCR, the repertoire was profiled, and TCRdb retains in-frame clones only, with some absent. The data contain 1.6 million or so clones, around 97% of them singletons. This clonotype was sampled from a man aged 30 to 45 in good health. The sample comprised naive CD4+ T cells sorted from blood. Sample subset: CD45RA+ positively selected. The chain combines TRBV30 with TRBJ1-3; unclear D gene. For the CDR3, the DNA is TGTGCCTGGAGTGTTCCGGGTTACTCTGGAAACACCATATATTTT. Translating it yields CAWSVPGYSGNTIYF.